This record concerns one T cell receptor beta chain sequence. Its antigen is not identified. The donors were members of the validation cohort, which comprised 120 subjects and was separate from the first cohort of roughly 700 subjects. The data were produced by immunoSEQ multiplex PCR, yet TCRdb's version contains in-frame clones alone and is incomplete. Among about 100,000 clones listed, about 95% were seen once. These data are taken from a study of cytomegalovirus exposure and HLA in healthy donors. The study's findings and limits: Reported performance of the classifier showed diagnosis of cytomegalovirus status with high specificity and sensitivity. It was about 150 TCR beta chains that were listed as cytomegalovirus-associated.

From germline, CDR1 is SGHRS and CDR2 YFSETQ. After removal of 4 bases from V and 7 bases from J, the junction contained 14 bases not matched to a gene. The CDR3 sequence is 17 residues long. The clonotype was recovered from a woman aged 18-29 years in good health and CMV-seronegative. The sample comprised PBMCs. The chain uses TRBV5-1 and TRBJ1-4; 9 bases align to TRBD1. The CDR3 region is CASSPRGTGGHPEKLFF. The CDR3, as DNA: TGCGCCAGCAGCCCGAGAGGCACAGGGGGCCATCCTGAAAAACTGTTTTTT.